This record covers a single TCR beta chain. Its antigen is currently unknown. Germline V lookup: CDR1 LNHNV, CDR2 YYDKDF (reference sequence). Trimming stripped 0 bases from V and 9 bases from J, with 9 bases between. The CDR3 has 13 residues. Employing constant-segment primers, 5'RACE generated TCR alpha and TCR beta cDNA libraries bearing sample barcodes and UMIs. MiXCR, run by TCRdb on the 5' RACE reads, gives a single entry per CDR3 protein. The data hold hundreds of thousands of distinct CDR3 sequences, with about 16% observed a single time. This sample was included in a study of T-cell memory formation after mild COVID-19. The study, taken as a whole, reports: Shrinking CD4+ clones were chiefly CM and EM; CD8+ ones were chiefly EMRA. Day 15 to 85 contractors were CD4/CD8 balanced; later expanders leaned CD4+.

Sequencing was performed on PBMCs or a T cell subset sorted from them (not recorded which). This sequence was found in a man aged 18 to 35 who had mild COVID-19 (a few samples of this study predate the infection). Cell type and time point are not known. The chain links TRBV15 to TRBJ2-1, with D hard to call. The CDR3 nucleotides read TGTGCCACCAGCAGAGAATTGGAGTTTGAGCAGTTCTTC. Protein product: CATSRELEFEQFF.